This T cell receptor beta chain was profiled in a study of T cells in Graves' hyperthyroidism and ophthalmopathy. CDR3 length: 15 residues. Germline CDR1 reads MGHRA; CDR2 reads YSYEKL. Overall study findings and caveats: Ophthalmopathy stood apart from stable hyperthyroidism in a 13 V-J model.

On this clonotype itself: Its antigen remains unknown. A clone one base away is much larger, so this may be a read error.

It was uncontrolled infection, other autoimmune disease, pregnancy or lactation that excluded patients. RNA transcripts served as the template for amplifying TCR beta CDR3 regions. A first-round RT-PCR of the TCR CDR3 used the HTBI primer set. TCRdb ran MiXCR on the multiplex PCR reads and lists one entry per CDR3 protein. This sample has some 400,000 distinct CDR3 sequences, with about 15% found just once. This receptor was obtained from a woman aged 55-69 years with Graves' hyperthyroidism. Sequencing was done on a sample of blood. V and J are TRBV4-1 and TRBJ2-1; D not certain. The CDR3, as DNA: TGCGCCAACAGCCAATCCAGCCCCTCCTACAATGAGCAGTTCTTC. The encoded protein is CANSQSSPSYNEQFF.